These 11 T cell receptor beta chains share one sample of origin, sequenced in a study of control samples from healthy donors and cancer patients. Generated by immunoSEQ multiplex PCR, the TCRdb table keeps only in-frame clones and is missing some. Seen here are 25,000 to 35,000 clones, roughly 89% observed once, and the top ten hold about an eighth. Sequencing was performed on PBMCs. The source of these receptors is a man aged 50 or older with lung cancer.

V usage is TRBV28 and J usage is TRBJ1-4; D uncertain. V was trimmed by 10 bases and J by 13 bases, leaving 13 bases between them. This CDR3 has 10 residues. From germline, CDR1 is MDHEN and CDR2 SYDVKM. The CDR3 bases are TGTGCCACGGGTGGGCCGCGACTGTTTTTT. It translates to CATGGPRLFF.

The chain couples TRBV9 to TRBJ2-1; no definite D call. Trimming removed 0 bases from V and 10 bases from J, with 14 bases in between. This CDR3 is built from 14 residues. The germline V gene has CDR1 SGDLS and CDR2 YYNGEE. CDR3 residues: CASSVGRGSGEQFF. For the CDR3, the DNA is TGTGCCAGCAGCGTAGGGAGAGGATCGGGCGAGCAGTTCTTC.

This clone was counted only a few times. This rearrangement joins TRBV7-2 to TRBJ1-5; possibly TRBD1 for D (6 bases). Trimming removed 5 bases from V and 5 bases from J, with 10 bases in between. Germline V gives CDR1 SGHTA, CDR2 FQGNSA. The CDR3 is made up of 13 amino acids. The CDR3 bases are TGTGCCAGCAGCGGACAGAGGGATCAGCCCCAGCATTTT. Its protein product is CASSGQRDQPQHF.

The CDR3 DNA reads as TGTGCCAGCAGTGCGGACAGGGTGGCTAACTATGGCTACACCTTC. Its translation is CASSADRVANYGYTF. The genes are TRBV2 and TRBJ1-2; TRBD1 aligns across 8 bases. The V gene end was trimmed by 4 bases and the J gene end by 0 bases; junction bases not matched to a gene: 4. The CDR3 length is 15 residues. Germline CDR1 and CDR2: SNHLY and FYNNEI.

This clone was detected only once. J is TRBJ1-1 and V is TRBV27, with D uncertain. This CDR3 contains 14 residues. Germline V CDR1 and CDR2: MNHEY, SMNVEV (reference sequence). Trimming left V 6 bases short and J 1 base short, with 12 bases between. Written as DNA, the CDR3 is TGTGCCAGCAGACGGGGAAATTCGAACACTGAAGCTTTCTTT. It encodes CASRRGNSNTEAFF.

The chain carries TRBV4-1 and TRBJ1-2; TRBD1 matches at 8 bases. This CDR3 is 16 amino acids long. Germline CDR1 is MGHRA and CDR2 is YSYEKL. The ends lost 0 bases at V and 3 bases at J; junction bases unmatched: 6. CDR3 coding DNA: TGCGCCAGCAGCCAAGACCGGGACAGGCTTCACTATGGCTACACCTTC. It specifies CASSQDRDRLHYGYTF.

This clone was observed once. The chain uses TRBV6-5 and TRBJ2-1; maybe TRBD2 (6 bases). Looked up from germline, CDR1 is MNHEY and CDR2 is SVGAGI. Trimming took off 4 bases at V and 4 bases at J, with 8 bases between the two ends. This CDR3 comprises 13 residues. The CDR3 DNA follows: TGTGCCAGCAGTTTGCGGGGTTACAATGAGCAGTTCTTC. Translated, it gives CASSLRGYNEQFF.

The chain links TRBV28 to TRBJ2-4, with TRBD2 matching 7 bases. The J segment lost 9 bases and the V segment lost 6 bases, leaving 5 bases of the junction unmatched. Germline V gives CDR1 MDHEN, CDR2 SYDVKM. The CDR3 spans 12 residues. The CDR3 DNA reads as TGTGCCAGCAGCCCTGGGGAGGGCATTCAGTACTTC. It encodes CASSPGEGIQYF.

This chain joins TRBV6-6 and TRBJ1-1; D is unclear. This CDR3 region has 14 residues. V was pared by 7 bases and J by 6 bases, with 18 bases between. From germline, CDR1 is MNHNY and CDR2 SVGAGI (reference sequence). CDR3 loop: CASTITLDGAEAFF. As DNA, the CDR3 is TGTGCCAGCACGATAACCCTGGATGGGGCTGAAGCTTTCTTT.

Here the CDR3 DNA reads TGTGCCAGCAGCTTACTAGACAGGGACACAGATACGCAGTATTTT. Translating it yields CASSLLDRDTDTQYF. The chain couples TRBV5-6 to TRBJ2-3, with 7 bases matching TRBD1. Germline values: CDR1 SGHDT, CDR2 YYEEEE. This CDR3 has 15 amino acids. V shed 2 bases, J shed 2 bases, and the junction held 5 bases outside the gene matches.

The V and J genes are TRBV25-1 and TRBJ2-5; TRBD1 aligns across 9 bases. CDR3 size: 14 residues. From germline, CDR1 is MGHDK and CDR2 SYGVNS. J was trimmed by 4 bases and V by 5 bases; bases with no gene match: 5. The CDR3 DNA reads TGTGCCAGCAGTAGGGGACAGGGTGTAGAGACCCAGTACTTC. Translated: CASSRGQGVETQYF.